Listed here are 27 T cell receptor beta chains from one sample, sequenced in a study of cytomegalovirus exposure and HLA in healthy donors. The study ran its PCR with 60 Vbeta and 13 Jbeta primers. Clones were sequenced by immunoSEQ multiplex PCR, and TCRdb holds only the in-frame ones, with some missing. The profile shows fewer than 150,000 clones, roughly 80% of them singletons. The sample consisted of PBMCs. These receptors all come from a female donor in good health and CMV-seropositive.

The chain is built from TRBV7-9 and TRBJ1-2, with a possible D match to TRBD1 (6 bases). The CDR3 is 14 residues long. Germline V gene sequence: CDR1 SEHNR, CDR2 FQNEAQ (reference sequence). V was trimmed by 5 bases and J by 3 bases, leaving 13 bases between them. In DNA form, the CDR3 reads TGTGCCAGCAGCCAGGGGCAGTCTTACTATGGCTACACCTTC. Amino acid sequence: CASSQGQSYYGYTF.

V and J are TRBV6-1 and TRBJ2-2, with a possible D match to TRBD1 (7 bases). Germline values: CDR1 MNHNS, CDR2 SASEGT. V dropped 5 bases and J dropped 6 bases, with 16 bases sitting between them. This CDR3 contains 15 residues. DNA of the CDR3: TGTGCCAGCAGTCCGACAGGGCGGGGATCCGGGGAGCTGTTTTTT. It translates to CASSPTGRGSGELFF.

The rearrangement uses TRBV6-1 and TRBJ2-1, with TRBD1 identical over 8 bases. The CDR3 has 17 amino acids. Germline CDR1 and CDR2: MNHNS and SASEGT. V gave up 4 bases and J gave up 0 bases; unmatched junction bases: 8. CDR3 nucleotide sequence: TGTGCCAGCAGTGGAGGGCCGACAGGGGCCTCCTACAATGAGCAGTTCTTC. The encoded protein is CASSGGPTGASYNEQFF.

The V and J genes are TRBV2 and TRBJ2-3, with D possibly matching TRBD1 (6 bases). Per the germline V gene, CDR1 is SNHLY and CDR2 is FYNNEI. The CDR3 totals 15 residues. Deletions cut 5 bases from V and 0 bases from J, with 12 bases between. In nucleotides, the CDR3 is TGTGCCAGCAGTAGGGACACAATTAGCACAGATACGCAGTATTTT. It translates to CASSRDTISTDTQYF.

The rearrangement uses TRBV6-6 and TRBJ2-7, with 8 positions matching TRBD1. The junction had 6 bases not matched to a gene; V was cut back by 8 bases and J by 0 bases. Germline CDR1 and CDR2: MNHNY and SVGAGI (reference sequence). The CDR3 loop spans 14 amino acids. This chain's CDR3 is CASGGQESSYEQYF. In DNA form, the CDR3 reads TGTGCCAGCGGGGGACAGGAGAGCTCCTACGAGCAGTACTTC.

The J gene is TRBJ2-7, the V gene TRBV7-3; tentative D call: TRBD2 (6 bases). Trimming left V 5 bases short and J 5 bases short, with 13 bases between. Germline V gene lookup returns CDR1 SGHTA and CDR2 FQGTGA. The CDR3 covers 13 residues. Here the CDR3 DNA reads TGTGCCAGCAGCCCAAGCCCGGGGGACGAGCAGTACTTC. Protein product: CASSPSPGDEQYF.

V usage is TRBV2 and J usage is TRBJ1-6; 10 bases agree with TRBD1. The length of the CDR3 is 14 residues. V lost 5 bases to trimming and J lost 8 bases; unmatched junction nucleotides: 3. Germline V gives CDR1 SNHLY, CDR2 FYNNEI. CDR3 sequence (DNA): TGTGCCAGCAGTCTAGACAGGGGGCATTCACCCCTCCACTTT. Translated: CASSLDRGHSPLHF. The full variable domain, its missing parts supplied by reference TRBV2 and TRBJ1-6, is EPEVTQTPSHQVTQMGQEVILRCVPISNHLYFYWYRQILGQKVEFLVSFYNNEISEKSEIFDDQFSVERPDGSNFTLKIRSTKLEDSAMYFCASSLDRGHSPLHFGNGTRLTVT.

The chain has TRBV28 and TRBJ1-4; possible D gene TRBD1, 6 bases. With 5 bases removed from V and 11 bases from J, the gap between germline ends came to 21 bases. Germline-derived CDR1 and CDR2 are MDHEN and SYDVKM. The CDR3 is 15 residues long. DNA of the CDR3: TGTGCCAGCAGTGCATATCCAGGGGCGAAAGAGAAACTGTTTTTT. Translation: CASSAYPGAKEKLFF. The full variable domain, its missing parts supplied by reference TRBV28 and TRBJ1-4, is DVKVTQSSRYLVKRTGEKVFLECVQDMDHENMFWYRQDPGLGLRLIYFSYDVKMKEKGDIPEGYSVSREKKERFSLILESASTNQTSMYLCASSAYPGAKEKLFFGSGTQLSVL.

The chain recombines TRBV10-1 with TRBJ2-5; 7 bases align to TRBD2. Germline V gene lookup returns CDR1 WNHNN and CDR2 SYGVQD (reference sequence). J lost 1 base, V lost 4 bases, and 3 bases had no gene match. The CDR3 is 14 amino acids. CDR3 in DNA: TGCGCCAGCAGTGGGGCTAGCGGCCAAGAGACCCAGTACTTC. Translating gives CASSGASGQETQYF.

The CDR3 region is CAWSVGRGRDEQYF. The CDR3 DNA follows: TGTGCCTGGAGTGTAGGACGAGGGCGTGACGAGCAGTACTTC. The chain employs TRBV30 and TRBJ2-7; TRBD2 is a possible D gene (5 bases). Trimming left V 0 bases short and J 5 bases short, with 14 bases between. Germline V gene data show CDR1 as GTSNPN and CDR2 as SVGIG (reference sequence). The CDR3 consists of 14 residues.

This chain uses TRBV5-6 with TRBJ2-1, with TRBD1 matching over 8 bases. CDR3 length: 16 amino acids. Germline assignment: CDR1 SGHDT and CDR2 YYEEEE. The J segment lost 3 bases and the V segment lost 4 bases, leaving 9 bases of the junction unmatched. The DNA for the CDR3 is TGTGCCAGCAGCCTAAAGGGGACAGGCCACTACAATGAGCAGTTCTTC. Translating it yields CASSLKGTGHYNEQFF. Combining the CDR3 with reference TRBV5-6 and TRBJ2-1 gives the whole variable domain DAGVTQSPTHLIKTRGQQVTLRCSPKSGHDTVSWYQQALGQGPQFIFQYYEEEERQRGNFPDRFSGHQFPNYSSELNVNALLLGDSALYLCASSLKGTGHYNEQFFGPGTRLTVL.

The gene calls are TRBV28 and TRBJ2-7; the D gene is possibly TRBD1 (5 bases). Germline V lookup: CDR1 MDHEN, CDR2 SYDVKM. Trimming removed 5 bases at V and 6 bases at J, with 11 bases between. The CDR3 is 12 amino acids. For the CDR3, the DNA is TGTGCCAGCAGTCTTAGGACATCCGAGCAGTACTTC. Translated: CASSLRTSEQYF.

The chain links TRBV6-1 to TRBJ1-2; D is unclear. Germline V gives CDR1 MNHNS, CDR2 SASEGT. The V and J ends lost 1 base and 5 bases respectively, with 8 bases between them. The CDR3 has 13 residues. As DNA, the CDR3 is TGTGCCAGCAGTGAAGGAAGCCGGTATGGCTACACCTTC. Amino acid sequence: CASSEGSRYGYTF.

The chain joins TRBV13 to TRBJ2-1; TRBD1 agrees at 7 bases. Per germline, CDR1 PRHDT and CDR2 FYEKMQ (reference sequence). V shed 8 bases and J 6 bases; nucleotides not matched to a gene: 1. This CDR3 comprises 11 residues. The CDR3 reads CASHRGNEQFF. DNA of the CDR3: TGTGCCAGCCACAGGGGCAATGAGCAGTTCTTC.

The CDR3, as DNA: TGTGCCAGCAGCTTCCGGGACAGTCCAGAGACCCAGTACTTC. Translated: CASSFRDSPETQYF. The chain has TRBV7-9 and TRBJ2-5; 7 nucleotides match TRBD1. V was clipped by 3 bases and J by 4 bases; unmatched bases: 5. The CDR3 is 14 residues long. The germline V gene has CDR1 SEHNR and CDR2 FQNEAQ (reference sequence).

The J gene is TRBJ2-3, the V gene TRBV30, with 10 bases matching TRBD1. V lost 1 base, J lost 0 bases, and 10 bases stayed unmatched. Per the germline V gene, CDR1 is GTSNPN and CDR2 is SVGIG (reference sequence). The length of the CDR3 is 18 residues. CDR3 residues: CAWSEGQGSIPSTDTQYF. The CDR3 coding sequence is TGTGCCTGGAGTGAGGGACAGGGGTCGATTCCTAGCACAGATACGCAGTATTTT.

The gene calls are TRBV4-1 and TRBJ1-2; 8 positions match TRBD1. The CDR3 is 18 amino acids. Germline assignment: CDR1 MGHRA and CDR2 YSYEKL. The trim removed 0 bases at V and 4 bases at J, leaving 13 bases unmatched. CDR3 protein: CASSQEGQGGSLVYGYTF. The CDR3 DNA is TGCGCCAGCAGCCAAGAAGGACAGGGAGGTTCCCTGGTCTATGGCTACACCTTC.

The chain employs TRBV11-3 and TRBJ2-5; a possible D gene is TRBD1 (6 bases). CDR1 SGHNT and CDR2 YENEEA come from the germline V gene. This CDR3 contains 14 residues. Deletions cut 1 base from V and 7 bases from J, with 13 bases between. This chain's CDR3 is CASSLAPDSGTQYF. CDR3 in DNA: TGTGCCAGCAGCTTAGCCCCGGACAGTGGGACCCAGTACTTC.

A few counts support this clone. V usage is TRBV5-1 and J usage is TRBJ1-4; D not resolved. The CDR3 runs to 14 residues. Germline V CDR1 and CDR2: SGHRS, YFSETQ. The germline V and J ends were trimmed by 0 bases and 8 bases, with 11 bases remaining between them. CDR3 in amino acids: CASSLVFGSEKLFF. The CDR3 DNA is TGCGCCAGCAGCTTGGTGTTCGGGAGCGAAAAACTGTTTTTT.

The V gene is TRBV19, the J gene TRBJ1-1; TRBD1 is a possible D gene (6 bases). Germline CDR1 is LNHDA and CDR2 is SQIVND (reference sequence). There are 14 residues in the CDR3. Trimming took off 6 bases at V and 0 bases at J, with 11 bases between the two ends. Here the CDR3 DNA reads TGTGCCAGTAGCCACCGACAGGTGAACACTGAAGCTTTCTTT. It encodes CASSHRQVNTEAFF.

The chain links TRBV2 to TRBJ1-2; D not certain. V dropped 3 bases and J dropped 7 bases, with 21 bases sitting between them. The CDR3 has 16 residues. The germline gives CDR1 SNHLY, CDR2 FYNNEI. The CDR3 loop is CASSDEVTSNLSGYTF. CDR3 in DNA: TGTGCCAGCAGTGATGAGGTGACGTCGAATTTAAGTGGCTACACCTTC.

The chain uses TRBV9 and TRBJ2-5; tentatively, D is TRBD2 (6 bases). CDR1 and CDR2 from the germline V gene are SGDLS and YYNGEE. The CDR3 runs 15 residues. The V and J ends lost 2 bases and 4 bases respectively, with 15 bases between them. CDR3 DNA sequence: TGTGCCAGCAGCGTCACGTCGGGACTCACAGAGACCCAGTACTTC. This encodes CASSVTSGLTETQYF. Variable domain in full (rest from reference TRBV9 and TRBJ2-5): DSGVTQTPKHLITATGQRVTLRCSPRSGDLSVYWYQQSLDQGLQFLIQYYNGEERAKGNILERFSAQQFPDLHSELNLSSLELGDSALYFCASSVTSGLTETQYFGPGTRLLVL.

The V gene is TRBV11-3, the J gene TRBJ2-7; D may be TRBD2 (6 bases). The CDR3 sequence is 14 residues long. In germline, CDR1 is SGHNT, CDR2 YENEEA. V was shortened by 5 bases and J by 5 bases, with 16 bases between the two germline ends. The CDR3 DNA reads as TGTGCCAGCAGCGAACGGGGGTTGGGACACGAGCAGTACTTC. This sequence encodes CASSERGLGHEQYF.

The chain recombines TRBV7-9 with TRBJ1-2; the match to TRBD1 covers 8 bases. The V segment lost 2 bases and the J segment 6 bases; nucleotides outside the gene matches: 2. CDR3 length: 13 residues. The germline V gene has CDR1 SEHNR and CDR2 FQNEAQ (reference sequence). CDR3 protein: CASSLQGADGYTF. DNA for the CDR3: TGTGCCAGCAGCTTACAGGGGGCGGATGGCTACACCTTC. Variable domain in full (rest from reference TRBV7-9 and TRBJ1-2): DTGVSQNPRHKITKRGQNVTFRCDPISEHNRLYWYRQTLGQGPEFLTYFQNEAQLEKSRLLSDRFSAERPKGSFSTLEIQRTEQGDSAMYLCASSLQGADGYTFGSGTRLTVV.

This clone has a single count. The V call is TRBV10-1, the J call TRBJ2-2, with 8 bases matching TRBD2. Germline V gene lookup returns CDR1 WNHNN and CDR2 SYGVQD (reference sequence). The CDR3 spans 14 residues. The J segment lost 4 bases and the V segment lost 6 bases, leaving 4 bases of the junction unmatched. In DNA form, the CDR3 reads TGCGCCAGCAGCCGCGGGGGGCGCACCGGGGAGCTGTTTTTT. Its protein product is CASSRGGRTGELFF.

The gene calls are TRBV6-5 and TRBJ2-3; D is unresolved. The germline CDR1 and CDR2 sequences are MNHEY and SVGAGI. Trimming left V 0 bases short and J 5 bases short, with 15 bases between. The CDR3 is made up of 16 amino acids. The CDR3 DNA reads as TGTGCCAGCAGTTACTCTATTTATACTTATGGAGATACGCAGTATTTT. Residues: CASSYSIYTYGDTQYF.

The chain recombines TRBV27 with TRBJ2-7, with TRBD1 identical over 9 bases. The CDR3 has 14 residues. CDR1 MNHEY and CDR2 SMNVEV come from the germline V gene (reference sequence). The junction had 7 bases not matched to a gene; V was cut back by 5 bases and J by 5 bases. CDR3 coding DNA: TGTGCCAGCAGTCCTTGGGACAGGGACCACGAGCAGTACTTC. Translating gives CASSPWDRDHEQYF.